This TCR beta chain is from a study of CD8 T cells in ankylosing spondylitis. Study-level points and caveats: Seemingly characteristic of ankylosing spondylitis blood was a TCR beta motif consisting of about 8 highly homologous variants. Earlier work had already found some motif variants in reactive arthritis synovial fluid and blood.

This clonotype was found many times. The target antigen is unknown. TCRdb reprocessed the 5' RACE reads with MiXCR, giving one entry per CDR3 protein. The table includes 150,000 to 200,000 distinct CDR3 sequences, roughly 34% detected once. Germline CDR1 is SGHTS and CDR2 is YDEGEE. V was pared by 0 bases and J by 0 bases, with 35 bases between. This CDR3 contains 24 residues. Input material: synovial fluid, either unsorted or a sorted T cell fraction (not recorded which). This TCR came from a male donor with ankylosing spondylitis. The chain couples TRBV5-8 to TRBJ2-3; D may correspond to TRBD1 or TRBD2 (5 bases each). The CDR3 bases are TGTGCCAGCAGCTTGGACTGGGGCAGTGTCAGGCGTTCAGCGGCTTCCTCTAGCACAGATACGCAGTATTTT. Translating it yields CASSLDWGSVRRSAASSSTDTQYF.